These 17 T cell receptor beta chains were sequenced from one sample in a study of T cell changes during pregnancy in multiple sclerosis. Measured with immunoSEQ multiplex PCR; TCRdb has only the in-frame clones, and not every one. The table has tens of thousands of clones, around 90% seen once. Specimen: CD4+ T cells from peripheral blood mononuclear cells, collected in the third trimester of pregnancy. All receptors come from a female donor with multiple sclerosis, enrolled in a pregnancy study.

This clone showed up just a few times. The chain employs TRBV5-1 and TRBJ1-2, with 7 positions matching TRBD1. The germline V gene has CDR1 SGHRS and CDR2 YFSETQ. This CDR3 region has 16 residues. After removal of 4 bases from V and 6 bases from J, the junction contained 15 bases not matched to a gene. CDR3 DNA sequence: TGCGCCAGCAGCAAGGTGCCGGGACAGATTTCGGATGGCTACACCTTC. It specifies CASSKVPGQISDGYTF.

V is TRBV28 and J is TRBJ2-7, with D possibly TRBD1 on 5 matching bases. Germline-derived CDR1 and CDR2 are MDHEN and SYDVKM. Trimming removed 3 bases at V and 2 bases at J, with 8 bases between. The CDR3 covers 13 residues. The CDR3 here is CASSLAGTYEQYF. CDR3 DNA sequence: TGTGCCAGCAGTTTGGCAGGGACCTACGAGCAGTACTTC. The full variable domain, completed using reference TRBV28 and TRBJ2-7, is DVKVTQSSRYLVKRTGEKVFLECVQDMDHENMFWYRQDPGLGLRLIYFSYDVKMKEKGDIPEGYSVSREKKERFSLILESASTNQTSMYLCASSLAGTYEQYFGPGTRLTVT.

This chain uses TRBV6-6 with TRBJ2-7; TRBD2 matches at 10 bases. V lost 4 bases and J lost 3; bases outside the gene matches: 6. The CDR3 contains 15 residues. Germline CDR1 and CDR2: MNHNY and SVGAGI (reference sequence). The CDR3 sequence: CASSWGLAGGYEQYF. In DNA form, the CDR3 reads TGTGCCAGCAGTTGGGGATTAGCGGGAGGCTACGAGCAGTACTTC.

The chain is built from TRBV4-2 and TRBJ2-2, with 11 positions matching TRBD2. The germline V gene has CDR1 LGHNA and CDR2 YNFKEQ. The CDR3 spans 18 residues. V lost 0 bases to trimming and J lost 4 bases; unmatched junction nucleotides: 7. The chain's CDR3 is CASSQEWQGLAGTGELFF. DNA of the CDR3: TGTGCCAGCAGCCAAGAATGGCAAGGACTAGCGGGCACCGGGGAGCTGTTTTTT.

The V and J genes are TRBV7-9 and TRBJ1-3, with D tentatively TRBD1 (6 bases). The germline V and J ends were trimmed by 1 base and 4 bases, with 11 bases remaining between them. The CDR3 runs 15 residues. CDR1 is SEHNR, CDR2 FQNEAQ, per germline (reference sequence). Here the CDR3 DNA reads TGTGCCAGCAGCTTAGAAGGGACATCAGGAAACACCATATATTTT. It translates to CASSLEGTSGNTIYF.

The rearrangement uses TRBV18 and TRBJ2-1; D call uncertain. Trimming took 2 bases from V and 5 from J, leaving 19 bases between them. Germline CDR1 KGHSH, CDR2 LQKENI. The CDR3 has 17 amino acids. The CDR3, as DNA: TGTGCCAGCTCACCAGCAAGAAGACTCCCATGGAACAATGAGCAGTTCTTC. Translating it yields CASSPARRLPWNNEQFF.

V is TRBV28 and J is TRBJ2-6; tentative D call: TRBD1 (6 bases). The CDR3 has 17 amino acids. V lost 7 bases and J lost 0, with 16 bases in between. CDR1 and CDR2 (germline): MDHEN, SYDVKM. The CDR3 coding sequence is TGTGCCAGCATCCCCGGCAGGGGAGACTCTGGGGCCAACGTCCTGACTTTC. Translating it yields CASIPGRGDSGANVLTF.

The CDR3 nucleotides are TGCAGCGTTGATCAGTTGAGGGACAGGGGGCACGGGCGGTATGGCTACACCTTC. This sequence encodes CSVDQLRDRGHGRYGYTF. V usage is TRBV29-1 and J usage is TRBJ1-2; 12 nucleotides match TRBD1. The V segment lost 3 bases and the J segment 5 bases; nucleotides outside the gene matches: 16. Germline V CDR1 and CDR2: SQVTM, ANQGSEA. CDR3 size: 18 residues.

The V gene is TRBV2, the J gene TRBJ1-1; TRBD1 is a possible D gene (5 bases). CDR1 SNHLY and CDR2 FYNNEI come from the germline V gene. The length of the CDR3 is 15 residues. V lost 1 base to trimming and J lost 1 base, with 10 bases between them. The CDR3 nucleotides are TGTGCCAGCAGTGAAGAAGGGACTCCGAACACTGAAGCTTTCTTT. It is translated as CASSEEGTPNTEAFF.

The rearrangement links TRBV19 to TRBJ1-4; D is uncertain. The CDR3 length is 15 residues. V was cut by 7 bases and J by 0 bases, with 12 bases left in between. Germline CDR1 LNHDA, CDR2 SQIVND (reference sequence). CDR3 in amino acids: CASTRRPATNEKLFF. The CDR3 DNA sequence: TGTGCCAGTACCCGGCGGCCCGCAACTAATGAAAAACTGTTTTTT.

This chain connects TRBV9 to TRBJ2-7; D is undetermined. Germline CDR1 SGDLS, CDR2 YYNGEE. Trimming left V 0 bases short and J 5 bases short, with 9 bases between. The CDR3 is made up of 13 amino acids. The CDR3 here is CASSVGADHEQYF. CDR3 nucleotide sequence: TGTGCCAGCAGCGTAGGGGCAGACCACGAGCAGTACTTC. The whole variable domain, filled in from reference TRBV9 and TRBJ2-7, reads DSGVTQTPKHLITATGQRVTLRCSPRSGDLSVYWYQQSLDQGLQFLIQYYNGEERAKGNILERFSAQQFPDLHSELNLSSLELGDSALYFCASSVGADHEQYFGPGTRLTVT.

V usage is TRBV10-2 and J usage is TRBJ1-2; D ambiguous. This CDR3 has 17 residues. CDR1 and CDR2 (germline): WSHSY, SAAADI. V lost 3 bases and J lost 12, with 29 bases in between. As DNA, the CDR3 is TGCGCCAGCAGTGACGTGGGTGTTGCTCCACGGCTAAGGACTGACACCTTC. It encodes CASSDVGVAPRLRTDTF.

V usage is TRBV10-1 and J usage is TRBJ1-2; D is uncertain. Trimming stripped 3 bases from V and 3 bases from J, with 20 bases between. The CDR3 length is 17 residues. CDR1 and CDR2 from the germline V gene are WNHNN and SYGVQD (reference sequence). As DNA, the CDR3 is TGCGCCAGCAGTGATGAGGAAGGAAACCCTCTGTACTATGGCTACACCTTC. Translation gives CASSDEEGNPLYYGYTF.

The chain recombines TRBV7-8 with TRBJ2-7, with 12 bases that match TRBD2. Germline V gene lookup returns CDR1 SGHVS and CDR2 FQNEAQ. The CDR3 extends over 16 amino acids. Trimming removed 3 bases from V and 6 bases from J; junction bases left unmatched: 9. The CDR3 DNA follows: TGTGCCAGCAGCTTGACTGGGACTAGCGGGTACCTCGAGCAGTACTTC. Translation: CASSLTGTSGYLEQYF.

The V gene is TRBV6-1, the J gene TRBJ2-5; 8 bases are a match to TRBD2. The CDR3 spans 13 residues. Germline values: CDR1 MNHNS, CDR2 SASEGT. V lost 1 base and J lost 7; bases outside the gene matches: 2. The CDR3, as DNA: TGTGCCAGCAGTGAAGGCCGGGGGGGGACCCAGTACTTC. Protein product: CASSEGRGGTQYF.

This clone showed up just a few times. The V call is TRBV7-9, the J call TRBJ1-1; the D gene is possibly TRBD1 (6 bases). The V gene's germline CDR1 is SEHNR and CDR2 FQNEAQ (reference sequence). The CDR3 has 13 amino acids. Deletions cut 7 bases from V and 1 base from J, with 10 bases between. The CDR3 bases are TGTGCCAGCACCCTACAGGGGAACACTGAAGCTTTCTTT. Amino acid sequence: CASTLQGNTEAFF.

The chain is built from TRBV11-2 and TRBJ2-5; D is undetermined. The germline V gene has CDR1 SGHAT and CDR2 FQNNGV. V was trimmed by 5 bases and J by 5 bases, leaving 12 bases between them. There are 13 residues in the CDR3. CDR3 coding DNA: TGTGCCAGCAGCCCAAACGAGAGGGAGACCCAGTACTTC. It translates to CASSPNERETQYF.